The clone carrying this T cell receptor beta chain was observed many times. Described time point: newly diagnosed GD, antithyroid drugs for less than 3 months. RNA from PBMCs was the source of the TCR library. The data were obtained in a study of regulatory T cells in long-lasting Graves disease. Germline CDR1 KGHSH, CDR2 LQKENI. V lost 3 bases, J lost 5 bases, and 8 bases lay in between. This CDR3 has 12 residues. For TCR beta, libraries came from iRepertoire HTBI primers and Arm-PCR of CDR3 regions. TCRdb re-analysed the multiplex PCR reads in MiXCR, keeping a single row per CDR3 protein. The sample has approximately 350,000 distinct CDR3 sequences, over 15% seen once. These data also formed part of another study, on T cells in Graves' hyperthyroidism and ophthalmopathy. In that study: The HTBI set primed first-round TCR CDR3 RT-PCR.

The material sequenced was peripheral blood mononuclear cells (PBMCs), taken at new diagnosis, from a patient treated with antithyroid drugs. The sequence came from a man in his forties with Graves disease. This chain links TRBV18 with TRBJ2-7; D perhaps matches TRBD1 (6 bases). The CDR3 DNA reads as TGTGCCAGCTCACCCGGACAGAACGAGCAGTACTTC. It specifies CASSPGQNEQYF.